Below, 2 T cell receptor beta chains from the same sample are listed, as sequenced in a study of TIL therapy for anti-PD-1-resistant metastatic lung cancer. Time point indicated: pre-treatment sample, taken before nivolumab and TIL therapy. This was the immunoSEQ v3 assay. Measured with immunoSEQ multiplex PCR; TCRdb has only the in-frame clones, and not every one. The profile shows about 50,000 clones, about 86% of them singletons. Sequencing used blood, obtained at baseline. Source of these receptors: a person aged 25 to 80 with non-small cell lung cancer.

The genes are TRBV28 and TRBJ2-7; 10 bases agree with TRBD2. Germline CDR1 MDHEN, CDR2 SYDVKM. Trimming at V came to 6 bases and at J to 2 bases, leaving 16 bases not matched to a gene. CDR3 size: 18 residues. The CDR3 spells CASSPGRASGGLPYEQYF. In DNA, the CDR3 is TGTGCCAGCAGCCCGGGTCGGGCTAGCGGGGGACTCCCCTACGAGCAGTACTTC.

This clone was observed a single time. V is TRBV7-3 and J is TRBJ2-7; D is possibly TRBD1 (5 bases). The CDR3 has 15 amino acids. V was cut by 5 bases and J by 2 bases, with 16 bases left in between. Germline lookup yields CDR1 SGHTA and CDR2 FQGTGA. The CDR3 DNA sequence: TGTGCCAGCAGCCCCGGCGTAGGGGCCCCCTACGAGCAGTACTTC. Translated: CASSPGVGAPYEQYF.